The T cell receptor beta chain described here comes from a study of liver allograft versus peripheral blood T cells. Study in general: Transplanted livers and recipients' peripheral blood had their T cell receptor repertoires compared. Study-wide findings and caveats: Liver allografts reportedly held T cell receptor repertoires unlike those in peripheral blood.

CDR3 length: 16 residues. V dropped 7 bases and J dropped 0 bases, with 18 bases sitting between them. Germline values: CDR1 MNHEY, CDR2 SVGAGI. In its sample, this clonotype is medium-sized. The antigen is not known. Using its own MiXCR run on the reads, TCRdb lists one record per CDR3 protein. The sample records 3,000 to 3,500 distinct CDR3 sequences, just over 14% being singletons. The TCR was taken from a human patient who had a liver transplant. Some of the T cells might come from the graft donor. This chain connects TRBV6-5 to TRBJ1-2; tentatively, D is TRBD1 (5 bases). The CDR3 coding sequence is TGTGCCAGCACCGAGGGGCGATTTTCGCCTAACTATGGCTACACCTTC. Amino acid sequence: CASTEGRFSPNYGYTF.